These 18 T cell receptor beta chains came from one sample sequenced in a study of T cell clones after liver transplantation. Only in-frame clones appear in the TCRdb table, and some are missing; sequencing was by immunoSEQ multiplex PCR. The table has about 21,000 clones, around 93% seen once. This specimen was CD8+ T cells from blood, taken approximately 26 months after liver transplant. The receptors were sampled from a human patient who received a liver transplant. Part of the T cells may come from the graft donor.

The chain uses TRBV10-3 and TRBJ1-1; D is undetermined. The CDR3 covers 13 residues. The V end was cut by 3 bases, the J end by 6 bases, with 11 bases between. Per germline, CDR1 ENHRY and CDR2 SYGVKD. CDR3 in DNA: TGTGCCATCAGTGACCGCCTGGTGGCTGAAGCTTTCTTT. It encodes CAISDRLVAEAFF.

The chain joins TRBV27 to TRBJ2-7; 11 bases align to TRBD2. V was pared by 8 bases and J by 0 bases, with 3 bases of the junction left unmatched. Germline loops: CDR1 MNHEY, CDR2 SMNVEV (reference sequence). The length of the CDR3 is 14 residues. The CDR3, as DNA: TGTGCCAGCGGGACTAGCGGAAGCTCCTACGAGCAGTACTTC. It specifies CASGTSGSSYEQYF.

This clone was found a few times. This chain connects TRBV4-3 to TRBJ2-7; possibly TRBD2 for D (6 bases). Germline-derived CDR1 and CDR2 are LGHNA and YSLEER. CDR3 length equals 14 residues. V lost 4 bases to trimming and J lost 6 bases, with 16 bases between them. CDR3 DNA sequence: TGCGCCAGCAGCCCAGGGACTGCTCCCGTCGAGCAGTACTTC. Encoded protein: CASSPGTAPVEQYF.

This rearrangement joins TRBV27 to TRBJ1-5, with 10 nucleotides matching TRBD1. The CDR3 consists of 15 residues. With V trimmed by 4 bases and J by 3 bases, 3 bases remained unmatched. Germline values: CDR1 MNHEY, CDR2 SMNVEV (reference sequence). DNA of the CDR3: TGTGCCAGCAGTTGGGGACAGGGGAACAATCAGCCCCAGCATTTT. Amino acid sequence: CASSWGQGNNQPQHF.

The genes are TRBV5-1 and TRBJ2-1; 10 nucleotides align to TRBD2. CDR3 length: 16 amino acids. With 5 bases clipped from V and 7 bases from J, the junction kept 12 bases outside the gene matches. The germline CDR1 and CDR2 sequences are SGHRS and YFSETQ. The CDR3 here is CASSTELAGVWNEQFF. Here the CDR3 DNA reads TGCGCCAGCAGTACGGAGCTAGCGGGAGTGTGGAATGAGCAGTTCTTC.

The chain employs TRBV15 and TRBJ1-1; unclear D gene. V was clipped by 0 bases and J by 1 base, with 6 bases between them. The V gene's germline CDR1 is LNHNV and CDR2 YYDKDF (reference sequence). This CDR3 is built from 14 residues. The CDR3 sequence is CATSRDPTNTEAFF. As DNA, the CDR3 is TGTGCCACCAGCAGAGATCCCACGAACACTGAAGCTTTCTTT.

Only a few counts were recorded for this clone. This chain connects TRBV29-1 to TRBJ2-1, with 13 bases identical to TRBD2. Germline CDR1 and CDR2: SQVTM and ANQGSEA. This CDR3 spans 22 amino acids. The V and J ends lost 6 bases and 2 bases, in that order; junction bases with no gene match: 25. The CDR3 DNA is TGCAGCGTCAGGGCGACTAGCGGGGGGTCTGAGACGGACTACGCCCCCTACAATGAGCAGTTCTTC. Translation: CSVRATSGGSETDYAPYNEQFF.

CDR3 in DNA: TGTGCCAGCAGCCAAGAAGGGTATCCTAATGAAAAACTGTTTTTT. Its protein product is CASSQEGYPNEKLFF. The chain carries TRBV14 and TRBJ1-4; D is uncertain. Germline CDR1 SGHDN, CDR2 FVKESK. The CDR3 covers 15 residues. Trimming pared 0 bases from V and 3 bases from J, leaving 8 bases between.

The rearrangement uses TRBV28 and TRBJ2-7; 7 nucleotides agree with TRBD2. The CDR3 sequence is 15 residues long. Germline assignment: CDR1 MDHEN and CDR2 SYDVKM. Germline trimming cut 3 bases from V and 0 bases from J; bases unmatched to any gene: 5. The CDR3 DNA follows: TGTGCCAGCAGTTTTTCGGGGGGAATCTCCTACGAGCAGTACTTC. Its translation: CASSFSGGISYEQYF.

This chain joins TRBV29-1 and TRBJ2-2, with 10 positions matching TRBD2. The trim removed 4 bases at V and 7 bases at J, leaving 9 bases unmatched. The CDR3 covers 15 residues. Germline V gene lookup returns CDR1 SQVTM and CDR2 ANQGSEA. CDR3 in amino acids: CSVVGAGGAGGELFF. CDR3 DNA sequence: TGCAGCGTTGTCGGAGCGGGAGGGGCCGGCGGGGAGCTGTTTTTT.

The chain has TRBV7-3 and TRBJ2-2; D is uncertain. The CDR3 length is 15 residues. V was trimmed by 2 bases and J by 2 bases, leaving 9 bases between them. Germline V gene sequence: CDR1 SGHTA, CDR2 FQGTGA. CDR3 DNA sequence: TGTGCCAGCAGCTTATTCGGGCAAAACACCGGGGAGCTGTTTTTT. Protein product: CASSLFGQNTGELFF.

This chain links TRBV12-5 with TRBJ2-5; TRBD1 matches at 8 bases. The V gene end was trimmed by 5 bases and the J gene end by 7 bases; junction bases not matched to a gene: 12. The germline V gene encodes CDR1 LGHNT and CDR2 FRNRAP. The CDR3 has 15 amino acids. The CDR3: CASGARGLGYSTQYF. CDR3 in DNA: TGTGCTAGTGGTGCCAGGGGGCTGGGTTATTCGACCCAGTACTTC.

CDR3 in amino acids: CATTTDMNTEAFF. CDR3 coding DNA: TGCGCCACCACGACGGACATGAACACTGAAGCTTTCTTT. The chain employs TRBV10-1 and TRBJ1-1, with D perhaps TRBD1 (5 bases). The germline V gene encodes CDR1 WNHNN and CDR2 SYGVQD (reference sequence). V lost 10 bases to trimming and J lost 0 bases, with 12 bases between them. The CDR3 has 13 amino acids.

The V gene is TRBV7-6, the J gene TRBJ2-3; 8 bases line up with TRBD1. Germline lookup yields CDR1 SGHVS and CDR2 FNYEAQ. The trim removed 5 bases at V and 2 bases at J, leaving 12 bases unmatched. This CDR3 region has 17 residues. The CDR3 DNA follows: TGTGCCAGCAGCGCCGGGACAGGAGAAATCTTCACAGATACGCAGTATTTT. Its translation: CASSAGTGEIFTDTQYF.

This chain joins TRBV5-1 and TRBJ2-1, with TRBD1 matching 11 bases. This CDR3 has 15 amino acids. From germline, CDR1 is SGHRS and CDR2 YFSETQ. J gave up 7 bases and V 3 bases, and 6 bases lay outside the gene matches. The CDR3: CASSSRDRGTNEQFF. As DNA, the CDR3 is TGCGCCAGCAGCTCCCGGGACAGGGGGACGAATGAGCAGTTCTTC.

This clone was counted a single time. V usage is TRBV7-9 and J usage is TRBJ2-3; D remains ambiguous. The CDR3 covers 14 residues. Germline V gene sequence: CDR1 SEHNR, CDR2 FQNEAQ (reference sequence). Trimming removed 5 bases from V and 7 bases from J, with 16 bases in between. The DNA of the CDR3 is TGTGCCAGCAGCCCCCCGGTGGCTCTAAATACGCAGTATTTT. Translating it yields CASSPPVALNTQYF.

The chain joins TRBV6-6 to TRBJ2-3; the D gene is possibly TRBD2 (6 bases). The CDR3 extends over 14 amino acids. V was shortened by 2 bases and J by 6 bases, with 12 bases between the two germline ends. Germline V gene lookup returns CDR1 MNHNY and CDR2 SVGAGI (reference sequence). The CDR3 spells CASSYAGIRDTQYF. The CDR3 nucleotides are TGTGCCAGCAGTTACGCGGGGATTCGGGATACGCAGTATTTT.

In regard to this clone: Other DNA sequences in this sample translate to the same CDR3. J is TRBJ1-5 and V is TRBV27; D unclear. The V and J ends lost 3 bases and 2 bases respectively, with 5 bases between them. Germline CDR1 reads MNHEY; CDR2 reads SMNVEV (reference sequence). This CDR3 has 13 amino acids. DNA for the CDR3: TGTGCCAGCAGTTTCGGGGGCAATCAGCCCCAGCATTTT. This encodes CASSFGGNQPQHF.